The 20 T cell receptor beta chains listed next were all sequenced from one sample in a study of PD-L1 blockade in urothelial cancer. Sequenced by immunoSEQ multiplex PCR; TCRdb stores in-frame clones only, minus some. The sample includes some 29,000 clones, more than 75% of them seen just once. Here the sequenced sample was PBMCs, taken around atezolizumab (anti-PD-L1) treatment. These receptors were taken from a man in his forties or fifties with urothelial cancer.

This sequence joins TRBV5-1 and TRBJ2-1, with 7 bases identical to TRBD1. The germline V gene has CDR1 SGHRS and CDR2 YFSETQ. Unmatched junction bases numbered 3, after V lost 2 bases and J lost 4 bases. There are 14 residues in the CDR3. This CDR3 is CASSLGQDYNEQFF. For the CDR3, the DNA is TGCGCCAGCAGCTTAGGACAGGATTACAATGAGCAGTTCTTC.

V and J are TRBV11-1 and TRBJ2-5; 9 bases match TRBD1. The CDR3 length is 15 residues. Germline V lookup: CDR1 SGHAT, CDR2 FQDESV (reference sequence). V lost 3 bases, J lost 1 base, and 3 bases stayed unmatched. The CDR3 coding sequence is TGTGCCAGCAGCTTGGGGGACAGGGCCCAAGAGACCCAGTACTTC. Residues: CASSLGDRAQETQYF.

The gene calls are TRBV7-8 and TRBJ1-4; possibly TRBD1 for D (5 bases). Germline V lookup: CDR1 SGHVS, CDR2 FQNEAQ. The V and J ends lost 1 base and 5 bases respectively, with 14 bases between them. The CDR3 spans 16 residues. CDR3 protein: CASSLEGRGVNEKLFF. The CDR3 nucleotides are TGTGCCAGCAGCTTAGAAGGGCGGGGGGTGAATGAAAAACTGTTTTTT.

The rearrangement joins TRBV27 to TRBJ1-5; 9 bases fit TRBD1. This CDR3 contains 18 residues. V gave up 1 base and J gave up 6 bases; unmatched junction bases: 13. From germline, CDR1 is MNHEY and CDR2 SMNVEV (reference sequence). The CDR3 protein is CASSLFVSSYRGLQPQHF. CDR3 nucleotides: TGTGCCAGCAGTTTATTTGTTTCGTCGTACAGGGGGCTTCAGCCCCAGCATTTT.

The chain recombines TRBV29-1 with TRBJ2-5; 7 bases line up with TRBD1. V shed 6 bases and J 5 bases; nucleotides not matched to a gene: 12. CDR1 is SQVTM, CDR2 ANQGSEA, per germline. CDR3 length: 14 amino acids. The DNA for the CDR3 is TGCAGCGTCGGACCCGGGACAGCCGGGGAGACCCAGTACTTC. Protein product: CSVGPGTAGETQYF.

The chain is built from TRBV5-6 and TRBJ2-5; 9 bases are a match to TRBD2. This CDR3 is 15 amino acids long. Germline assignment: CDR1 SGHDT and CDR2 YYEEEE. V dropped 2 bases and J dropped 6; count of bases not matched to a gene: 8. For the CDR3, the DNA is TGTGCCAGCAGCTTATTTGGCGGGGGGGCGAAGACCCAGTACTTC. Translating gives CASSLFGGGAKTQYF.

The V gene is TRBV5-1, the J gene TRBJ2-1; 10 bases match TRBD2. This CDR3 has 17 amino acids. Unmatched junction bases numbered 6, after V lost 3 bases and J lost 0 bases. CDR1 and CDR2 (germline): SGHRS, YFSETQ. The CDR3 coding sequence is TGCGCCAGCAGCTCGCGGACTAGCGGCAGCTCCTACAATGAGCAGTTCTTC. Protein sequence: CASSSRTSGSSYNEQFF.

The V and J genes are TRBV7-8 and TRBJ1-1; D might be TRBD1 (5 bases). This CDR3 comprises 15 residues. The germline gives CDR1 SGHVS, CDR2 FQNEAQ. V lost 0 bases, J lost 8 bases, and 16 bases lay in between. CDR3 bases: TGTGCCAGCAGCTTAGCGCGTAGCAGGGAGGGGGAAGCTTTCTTT. Its protein is CASSLARSREGEAFF.

The chain is built from TRBV9 and TRBJ2-2; 10 positions match TRBD2. The CDR3 runs 17 residues. The junction had 8 bases not matched to a gene; V was cut back by 0 bases and J by 6 bases. The germline V gene has CDR1 SGDLS and CDR2 YYNGEE. The DNA for the CDR3 is TGTGCCAGCAGCGTAGGGGCTAGCGGGAGTGCGGCCGGGGAGCTGTTTTTT. Translated: CASSVGASGSAAGELFF.

This clone has just one count. The chain joins TRBV19 to TRBJ2-3, with 8 bases lining up with TRBD2. V was pared by 1 base and J by 7 bases, with 7 bases of the junction left unmatched. Looked up from germline, CDR1 is LNHDA and CDR2 is SQIVND (reference sequence). CDR3 length: 15 residues. As DNA, the CDR3 is TGTGCCAGTAGTATAGGGCCGGGGGGGCGGAATACGCAGTATTTT. Encoded protein: CASSIGPGGRNTQYF.

This chain connects TRBV7-2 to TRBJ1-3, with unresolved D. The CDR3 consists of 13 residues. From germline, CDR1 is SGHTA and CDR2 FQGNSA. Trimming took off 5 bases at V and 3 bases at J, with 8 bases between the two ends. The CDR3 loop reads CASSPSLGNTIYF. The CDR3 nucleotides read TGTGCCAGCAGCCCCTCACTTGGAAACACCATATATTTT.

The chain combines TRBV4-2 with TRBJ2-1, with 9 bases that match TRBD2. There are 15 residues in the CDR3. V trimming: 2 bases; J trimming: 6 bases; junction bases outside the gene matches: 5. Germline V gene lookup returns CDR1 LGHNA and CDR2 YNFKEQ. The CDR3 DNA follows: TGTGCCAGCAGCCAACCCGCGGGGGGGGGCAATGAGCAGTTCTTC. Protein sequence: CASSQPAGGGNEQFF.

The V gene is TRBV7-6, the J gene TRBJ2-7, with a possible D match to TRBD1 (6 bases). The CDR3 is 15 residues long. V lost 5 bases, J lost 2 bases, and 16 bases lay in between. The germline CDR1 and CDR2 sequences are SGHVS and FNYEAQ. The chain's CDR3 is CASSQNPGHTYEQYF. The CDR3 nucleotides are TGTGCCAGCAGCCAGAACCCGGGACATACCTACGAGCAGTACTTC. Full variable domain (outside the CDR3, taken from reference TRBV7-6 and TRBJ2-7): GAGVSQSPRYKVTKRGQDVALRCDPISGHVSLYWYRQALGQGPEFLTYFNYEAQQDKSGLPNDRFSAERPEGSISTLTIQRTEQRDSAMYRCASSQNPGHTYEQYFGPGTRLTVT.

This chain connects TRBV10-1 to TRBJ2-5; no firm D call. The V gene's germline CDR1 is WNHNN and CDR2 SYGVQD (reference sequence). Trimming pared 3 bases from V and 4 bases from J, leaving 6 bases between. The CDR3 is 12 residues long. CDR3: CASSDPGETQYF. CDR3 nucleotide sequence: TGCGCCAGCAGTGACCCAGGAGAGACCCAGTACTTC.

The CDR3 DNA follows: TGTGCCAGCAGTTACCGCGGGATGACAGGGTTTAATGGCTACACCTTC. It is translated as CASSYRGMTGFNGYTF. This sequence joins TRBV6-6 and TRBJ1-2; 7 bases fit TRBD1. Trimming took 2 bases from V and 6 from J; bases not matched to a gene: 12. The CDR3 has 16 amino acids. CDR1 MNHNY and CDR2 SVGAGI come from the germline V gene (reference sequence).

The gene calls are TRBV29-1 and TRBJ1-4, with D tentatively TRBD1 (6 bases). CDR1 is SQVTM, CDR2 ANQGSEA, per germline. Deletions cut 6 bases from V and 7 bases from J, with 15 bases between. The CDR3 covers 13 residues. In DNA, the CDR3 is TGCAGCGTAGCCTCCGGGACATCTGAAAAACTGTTTTTT. This encodes CSVASGTSEKLFF.

This chain connects TRBV9 to TRBJ2-3, with D unclear. The germline CDR1 and CDR2 sequences are SGDLS and YYNGEE. The CDR3 contains 15 residues. The V and J ends lost 0 bases and 6 bases respectively, with 14 bases between them. In DNA form, the CDR3 reads TGTGCCAGCAGCGTAGAGAGGCAGATGCAGGATACGCAGTATTTT. This sequence encodes CASSVERQMQDTQYF.

The chain combines TRBV15 with TRBJ2-1, with TRBD1 identical over 7 bases. Unmatched junction bases numbered 7, after V lost 4 bases and J lost 4 bases. The CDR3 loop spans 15 amino acids. Per the germline V gene, CDR1 is LNHNV and CDR2 is YYDKDF (reference sequence). The CDR3 nucleotides read TGTGCCACCAGCATTGAAGGACAGGTTTACAATGAGCAGTTCTTC. Residues: CATSIEGQVYNEQFF.

The chain is built from TRBV5-4 and TRBJ1-2; D not resolved. Looked up from germline, CDR1 is SGHNT and CDR2 is YYREEE (reference sequence). Deletions cut 4 bases from V and 3 bases from J, with 16 bases between. This CDR3 spans 15 amino acids. The chain's CDR3 is CASSARFREYYGYTF. DNA of the CDR3: TGTGCCAGCAGCGCTCGCTTCCGGGAGTACTATGGCTACACCTTC.

The chain joins TRBV6-4 to TRBJ2-2, with 9 nucleotides matching TRBD1. V lost 5 bases to trimming and J lost 5 bases; unmatched junction nucleotides: 3. This CDR3 is built from 14 residues. Germline lookup yields CDR1 MRHNA and CDR2 SNTAGT. The CDR3 region is CASSRDRVTGELFF. CDR3 bases: TGTGCCAGCAGTAGGGACAGGGTGACCGGGGAGCTGTTTTTT.